The 5 T cell receptor beta chains presented below share a single source sample, sequenced in a study of shared clonotypes between healthy human individuals. Data came from immunoSEQ multiplex PCR; TCRdb stores just in-frame clones and leaves some out. The table shows some 1,600,000 clones, with 95% to 99% occurring only once. The sequencing input was naive CD4+ T cells sorted from blood. Subset in this sample: CD45RA+ positively selected. These receptors originate from a man aged 25-45 years in good health.

This chain connects TRBV15 to TRBJ2-7; D is perhaps TRBD1 (5 bases). CDR1 and CDR2 from the germline V gene are LNHNV and YYDKDF (reference sequence). Trimming cost V 0 bases and J 7 bases, with 16 bases left between them. The CDR3 sequence is 15 residues long. CDR3 DNA sequence: TGTGCCACCAGCAGAGATGTTCTAGGGGCAGGGGAGCAGTACTTC. It translates to CATSRDVLGAGEQYF.

In nucleotides, the CDR3 is TGTGCCAGCAGCCCCCGACAGCCTGCAACTAATGAAAAACTGTTTTTT. It encodes CASSPRQPATNEKLFF. The chain combines TRBV14 with TRBJ1-4; D may be TRBD1 (5 bases). Germline V gene lookup returns CDR1 SGHDN and CDR2 FVKESK. V was trimmed by 4 bases and J by 0 bases, leaving 12 bases between them. The CDR3 extends over 16 amino acids.

This chain joins TRBV28 and TRBJ1-2, with 7 bases that match TRBD1. CDR3 length: 16 residues. Germline-derived CDR1 and CDR2 are MDHEN and SYDVKM. The V and J ends lost 3 bases and 0 bases, in that order; junction bases with no gene match: 7. CDR3 nucleotide sequence: TGTGCCAGCAGTTTGCACAGGGGTAGGGCTAACTATGGCTACACCTTC. Residues: CASSLHRGRANYGYTF.

Points on this clone: The identical CDR3 is also encoded by other nucleotide sequences in the sample. The chain carries TRBV5-4 and TRBJ2-2; D call uncertain. The CDR3 has 15 amino acids. Germline CDR1 is SGHNT and CDR2 is YYREEE (reference sequence). The germline V and J ends were trimmed by 4 bases and 0 bases, with 10 bases remaining between them. Here the CDR3 reads CASSRRTTNTGELFF. Written as DNA, the CDR3 is TGTGCCAGCAGCCGAAGAACAACGAACACCGGGGAGCTGTTTTTT.

To note about this clone: Additional DNA sequences in this sample encode the identical CDR3. The chain links TRBV29-1 to TRBJ2-5, with a possible D match to TRBD1 (5 bases). CDR1 is SQVTM, CDR2 ANQGSEA, per germline. The CDR3 has 12 residues. The V end was cut by 3 bases, the J end by 4 bases, with 9 bases between. CDR3 DNA sequence: TGCAGCGTTGAGCAGGGCGCAGAGACCCAGTACTTC. Translation gives CSVEQGAETQYF.